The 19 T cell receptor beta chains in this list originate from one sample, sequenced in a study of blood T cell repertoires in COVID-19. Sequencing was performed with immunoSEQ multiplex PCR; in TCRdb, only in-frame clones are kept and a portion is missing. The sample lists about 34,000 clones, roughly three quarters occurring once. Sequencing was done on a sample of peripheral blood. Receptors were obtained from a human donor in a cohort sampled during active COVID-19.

CDR3 in amino acids: CASSVGSYEQYF. For the CDR3, the DNA is TGTGCCAGCAGTGTGGGCAGCTACGAGCAGTACTTC. The chain links TRBV2 to TRBJ2-7; D gene ambiguous. CDR3 length equals 12 residues. CDR1 and CDR2 from the germline V gene are SNHLY and FYNNEI. Trimming cost V 4 bases and J 3 bases, with 7 bases left between them.

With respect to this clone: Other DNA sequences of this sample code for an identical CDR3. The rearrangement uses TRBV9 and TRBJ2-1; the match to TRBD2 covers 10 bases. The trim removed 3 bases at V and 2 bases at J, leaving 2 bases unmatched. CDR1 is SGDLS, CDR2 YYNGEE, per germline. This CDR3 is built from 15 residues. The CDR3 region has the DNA TGTGCCAGCAGCGGAACTAGCGGGACCTACAATGAGCAGTTCTTC. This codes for CASSGTSGTYNEQFF.

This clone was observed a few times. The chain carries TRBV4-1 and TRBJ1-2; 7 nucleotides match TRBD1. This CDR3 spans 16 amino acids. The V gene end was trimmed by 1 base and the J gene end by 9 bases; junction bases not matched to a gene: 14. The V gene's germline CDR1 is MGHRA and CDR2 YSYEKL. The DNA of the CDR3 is TGCGCCAGCAGCCAAGGCGGGACAGTCCACGATAATCGCTACACCTTC. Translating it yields CASSQGGTVHDNRYTF.

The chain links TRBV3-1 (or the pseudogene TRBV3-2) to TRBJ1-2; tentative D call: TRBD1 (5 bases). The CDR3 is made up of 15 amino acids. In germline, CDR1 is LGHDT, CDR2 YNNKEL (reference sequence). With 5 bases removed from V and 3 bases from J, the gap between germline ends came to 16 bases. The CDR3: CASSAGGRDYYGYTF. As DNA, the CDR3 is TGTGCCAGCAGCGCAGGCGGCAGGGACTACTATGGCTACACCTTC.

In DNA form, the CDR3 reads TGTGCCAGCAGCGCACCGACAGGGGGCCCTGGAAACACCATATATTTT. Translated, it gives CASSAPTGGPGNTIYF. The chain joins TRBV13 to TRBJ1-3; 10 bases map to TRBD1. Germline loops: CDR1 PRHDT, CDR2 FYEKMQ (reference sequence). The CDR3 is 16 amino acids. The J segment lost 2 bases and the V segment lost 5 bases, leaving 6 bases of the junction unmatched.

CDR3 DNA sequence: TGTGCCTGGAGTGGTTTAAGGTTAGCCTCCAATGAGCAGTTCTTC. It codes for CAWSGLRLASNEQFF. This chain links TRBV30 with TRBJ2-1; D gene uncertain. There are 15 residues in the CDR3. Trimming took off 1 base at V and 6 bases at J, with 16 bases between the two ends. Germline CDR1 reads GTSNPN; CDR2 reads SVGIG (reference sequence).

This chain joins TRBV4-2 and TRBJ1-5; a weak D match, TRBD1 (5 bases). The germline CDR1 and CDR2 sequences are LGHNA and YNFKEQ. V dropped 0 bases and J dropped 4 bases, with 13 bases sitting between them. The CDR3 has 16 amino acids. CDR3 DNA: TGTGCCAGCAGCCAAGATACCCAGGGCCTAAATCAGCCCCAGCATTTT. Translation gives CASSQDTQGLNQPQHF.

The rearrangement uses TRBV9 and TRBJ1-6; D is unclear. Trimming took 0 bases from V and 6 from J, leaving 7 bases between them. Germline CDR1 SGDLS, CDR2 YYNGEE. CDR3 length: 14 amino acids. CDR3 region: CASSVAGSNSPLHF. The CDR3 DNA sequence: TGTGCCAGCAGCGTAGCAGGATCTAATTCACCCCTCCACTTT.

The CDR3 protein is CASTLSGGTNQPQHF. The DNA of the CDR3 is TGTGCCAGCACTCTTAGTGGAGGGACTAATCAGCCCCAGCATTTT. This sequence joins TRBV6-6 and TRBJ1-5, with D possibly matching TRBD1 (5 bases). The CDR3 contains 15 residues. The germline V and J ends were trimmed by 7 bases and 4 bases, with 17 bases remaining between them. CDR1 is MNHNY and CDR2 is SVGAGI in the germline V gene (reference sequence).

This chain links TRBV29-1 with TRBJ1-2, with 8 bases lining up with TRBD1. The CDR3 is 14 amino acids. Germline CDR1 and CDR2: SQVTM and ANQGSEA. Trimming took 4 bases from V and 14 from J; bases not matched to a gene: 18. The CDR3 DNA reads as TGCAGCGTTGGGAAGACCGGGACAGGCACCCTGGGGACCTTC. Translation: CSVGKTGTGTLGTF.

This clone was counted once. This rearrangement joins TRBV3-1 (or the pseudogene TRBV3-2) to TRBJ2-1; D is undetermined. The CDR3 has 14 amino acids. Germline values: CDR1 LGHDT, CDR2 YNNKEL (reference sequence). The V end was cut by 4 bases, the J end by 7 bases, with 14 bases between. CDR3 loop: CASSPRPLGNEQFF. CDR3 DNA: TGTGCCAGCAGCCCCCGGCCACTCGGGAATGAGCAGTTCTTC.

This chain's CDR3 is CASSEAPPRGHFYYEQYF. CDR3 nucleotides: TGTGCCAGCAGTGAAGCTCCACCCCGGGGACACTTTTATTACGAGCAGTACTTC. The chain has TRBV2 and TRBJ2-7; D is perhaps TRBD1 (6 bases). Trimming pared 0 bases from V and 4 bases from J, leaving 22 bases between. This CDR3 contains 18 residues. Germline loops: CDR1 SNHLY, CDR2 FYNNEI.

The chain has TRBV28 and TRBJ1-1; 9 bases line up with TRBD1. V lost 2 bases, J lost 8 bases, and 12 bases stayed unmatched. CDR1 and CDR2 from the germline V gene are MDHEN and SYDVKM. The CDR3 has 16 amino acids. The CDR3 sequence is CASSLGLTGGGGEAFF. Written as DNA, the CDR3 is TGTGCCAGCAGTTTAGGCCTCACAGGGGGCGGGGGAGAAGCTTTCTTT.

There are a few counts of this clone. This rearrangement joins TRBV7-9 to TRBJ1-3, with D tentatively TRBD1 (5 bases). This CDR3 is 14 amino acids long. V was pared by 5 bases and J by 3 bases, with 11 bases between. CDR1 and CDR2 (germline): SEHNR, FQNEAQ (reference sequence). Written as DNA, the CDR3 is TGTGCCAGCAGCGCCACAGGATTTGGAAACACCATATATTTT. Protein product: CASSATGFGNTIYF.

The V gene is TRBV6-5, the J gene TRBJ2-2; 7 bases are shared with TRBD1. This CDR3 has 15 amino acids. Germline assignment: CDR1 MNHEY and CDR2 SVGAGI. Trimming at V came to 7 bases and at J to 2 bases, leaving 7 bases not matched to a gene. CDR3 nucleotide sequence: TGTGCCAGCACCCCTGGACAGGTTAACACCGGGGAGCTGTTTTTT. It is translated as CASTPGQVNTGELFF.

The CDR3 coding sequence is TGTGCCAGCAGGGACCTAGCGGGGGGGAACAATGAGCAGTTCTTC. Translation: CASRDLAGGNNEQFF. The chain employs TRBV5-4 and TRBJ2-1; 12 positions agree with TRBD2. This CDR3 is 15 amino acids long. CDR1 SGHNT and CDR2 YYREEE come from the germline V gene (reference sequence). With V trimmed by 5 bases and J by 5 bases, 5 bases remained unmatched. Looking up the rest from reference TRBV5-4 and TRBJ2-1 gives the full variable domain: ETGVTQSPTHLIKTRGQQVTLRCSSQSGHNTVSWYQQALGQGPQFIFQYYREEENGRGNFPPRFSGLQFPNYSSELNVNALELDDSALYLCASRDLAGGNNEQFFGPGTRLTVL.

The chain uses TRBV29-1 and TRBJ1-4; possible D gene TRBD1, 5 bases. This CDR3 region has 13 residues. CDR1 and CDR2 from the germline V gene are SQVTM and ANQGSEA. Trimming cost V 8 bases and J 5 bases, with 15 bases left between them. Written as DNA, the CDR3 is TGCAGCTGCCAGGACACTCCGAATGAAAAACTGTTTTTT. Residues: CSCQDTPNEKLFF.

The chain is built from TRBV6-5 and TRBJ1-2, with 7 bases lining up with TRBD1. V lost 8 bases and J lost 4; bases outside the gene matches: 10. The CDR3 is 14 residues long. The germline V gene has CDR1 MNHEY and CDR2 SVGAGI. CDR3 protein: CASGSPGQLYGYTF. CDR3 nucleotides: TGTGCCAGCGGGAGCCCGGGACAGCTCTATGGCTACACCTTC.

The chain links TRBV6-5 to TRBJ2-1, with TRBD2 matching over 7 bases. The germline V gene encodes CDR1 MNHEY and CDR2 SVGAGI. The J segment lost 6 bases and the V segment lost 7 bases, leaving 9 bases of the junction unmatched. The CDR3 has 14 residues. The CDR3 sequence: CASIRDSGGNEQFF. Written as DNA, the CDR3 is TGTGCCAGCATCCGGGACTCGGGGGGCAATGAGCAGTTCTTC.